A single sample is the source of the 9 T cell receptor beta chains below, sequenced in a study of blood T cell repertoires in COVID-19. Profiling relied on immunoSEQ multiplex PCR, and the TCRdb table lists in-frame clones only, not all of them. The data contain hundreds of thousands of clones, approximately 88% of them seen just once; the ten biggest clones take up 3%. Sequencing input: peripheral blood. The receptors originated from a woman aged 25 to 45 with COVID-19, enrolled during active disease.

The genes are TRBV5-5 and TRBJ2-7; TRBD1 matches at 11 bases. V trimming: 5 bases; J trimming: 3 bases; junction bases outside the gene matches: 7. The CDR3 totals 15 residues. CDR1 and CDR2 from the germline V gene are SGHKS and YYEKEE (reference sequence). The CDR3 nucleotides are TGTGCCAGCAGAGGGGACAGGGGGAAGGGCTACGAGCAGTACTTC. Its protein product is CASRGDRGKGYEQYF.

The V gene is TRBV27, the J gene TRBJ2-2, with 8 bases aligning to TRBD1. The V segment lost 6 bases and the J segment 4 bases; nucleotides outside the gene matches: 7. This CDR3 has 15 amino acids. CDR1 and CDR2 (germline): MNHEY, SMNVEV (reference sequence). The CDR3 coding sequence is TGTGCCAGCAGCCCTAGGACAGGGATCACCGGGGAGCTGTTTTTT. It yields the protein CASSPRTGITGELFF.

The chain links TRBV6-4 to TRBJ1-2; tentatively, D is TRBD1 (5 bases). V was clipped by 0 bases and J by 0 bases, with 11 bases between them. Germline CDR1 is MRHNA and CDR2 is SNTAGT. The CDR3 covers 16 residues. As DNA, the CDR3 is TGTGCCAGCAGTGACTCTGACAGACCATCTAACTATGGCTACACCTTC. It translates to CASSDSDRPSNYGYTF.

The CDR3 DNA reads TGTGCCAGCAGCTTAGCCCCCGGCTCCCCAGGGTACTTC. Translating it yields CASSLAPGSPGYF. This chain joins TRBV7-2 and TRBJ2-7; no definite D call. V lost 0 bases and J 12 bases, leaving 15 bases between the germline ends. CDR1 SGHTA and CDR2 FQGNSA come from the germline V gene. This CDR3 has 13 residues. Complete variable domain (other parts from reference TRBV7-2 and TRBJ2-7): GAGVSQSPSNKVTEKGKDVELRCDPISGHTALYWYRQSLGQGLEFLIYFQGNSAPDKSGLPSDRFSAERTGGSVSTLTIQRTQQEDSAVYLCASSLAPGSPGYFGPGTRLTVT.

This clone was seen once. V gene TRBV7-8 combines with J gene TRBJ2-4; a weak D match, TRBD1 (6 bases). Germline V gene sequence: CDR1 SGHVS, CDR2 FQNEAQ. The CDR3 is 16 residues long. V dropped 4 bases and J dropped 2 bases, with 15 bases sitting between them. CDR3 sequence: CASSSQKGETKNIQYF. The CDR3 nucleotides are TGTGCCAGCAGCTCCCAGAAGGGGGAAACCAAAAACATTCAGTACTTC.

The chain joins TRBV10-3 to TRBJ2-3, with D unclear. This CDR3 comprises 10 residues. The V gene lost 7 bases and the J gene lost 6 bases, with 5 bases spanning the gap. Germline V gene lookup returns CDR1 ENHRY and CDR2 SYGVKD. The CDR3 DNA sequence: TGTGCCATCAAAGCGGATACGCAGTATTTT. Amino acids: CAIKADTQYF.

The chain uses TRBV24-1 and TRBJ2-5; TRBD1 might be the D (6 bases). Germline-derived CDR1 and CDR2 are KGHDR and SFDVKD. Trimming removed 4 bases at V and 5 bases at J, with 16 bases between. This CDR3 region has 15 residues. The CDR3 nucleotides read TGTGCCACCAGTGACCGTCTGACAGGTTGGGAGACCCAGTACTTC. Protein sequence: CATSDRLTGWETQYF.

The CDR3 region is CSVLKGAGSMNTEAFF. The CDR3 DNA reads TGCAGCGTTTTGAAAGGGGCCGGTTCGATGAACACTGAAGCTTTCTTT. The genes are TRBV29-1 and TRBJ1-1, with a tentative D call TRBD1 (5 bases). V was trimmed by 5 bases and J by 0 bases, leaving 19 bases between them. Per the germline V gene, CDR1 is SQVTM and CDR2 is ANQGSEA. The CDR3 totals 16 residues. The entire variable domain, with the rest obtained from reference TRBV29-1 and TRBJ1-1, is as follows: SAVISQKPSRDICQRGTSLTIQCQVDSQVTMMFWYRQQPGQSLTLIATANQGSEATYESGFVIDKFPISRPNLTFSTLTVSNMSPEDSSIYLCSVLKGAGSMNTEAFFGQGTRLTVV.

There are a few counts of this clone. The rearrangement uses TRBV2 and TRBJ2-7, with 9 bases lining up with TRBD1. After removal of 6 bases from V and 2 bases from J, the junction contained 8 bases not matched to a gene. This CDR3 comprises 15 residues. CDR1 and CDR2 (germline): SNHLY, FYNNEI. This chain's CDR3 is CASREIRDRAYEQYF. The CDR3 DNA reads TGTGCCAGCAGGGAGATCCGGGACAGGGCCTACGAGCAGTACTTC.